These T cell receptor beta chains were read from a single sample in a study of blood T cell repertoires in COVID-19. TCRdb keeps only in-frame clones here, not all; method: immunoSEQ multiplex PCR. The sample has around 110,000 clones, 75% to 90% seen once. The sequencing sample was made of peripheral blood. These TCRs come from a man aged 25-45 years with acute or convalescent COVID-19. CDR3s include the opening cysteine and the closing phenylalanine or tryptophan. The D gene is left open where the match is weak. Not every row has a clone size; where given, it reads once, few, many or a size class.

CDR3 protein: CASSFGGRARDGYTF
CDR3 DNA: TGTGCCAGCAGCTTCGGGGGGAGGGCGAGGGATGGCTACACCTTC
J gene: TRBJ1-2
D gene: .
clone size: .
V gene: TRBV7-6

CDR3 protein: CASCRPNQPQHF
CDR3 DNA: TGTGCCAGCTGCAGGCCCAATCAGCCCCAGCATTTT
J gene: TRBJ1-5
D gene: .
clone size: .
V gene: TRBV2

CDR3 protein: CASSYNRDRGFWDTQYF
CDR3 DNA: TGTGCCAGCAGTTACAATAGGGACAGGGGCTTCTGGGATACGCAGTATTTT
J gene: TRBJ2-3
D gene: TRBD1
clone size: .
V gene: TRBV6-2/TRBV6-3

CDR3 protein: CASSTAGYQETQYF
CDR3 DNA: TGTGCCAGCAGCACTGCGGGGTACCAAGAGACCCAGTACTTC
J gene: TRBJ2-5
D gene: .
clone size: .
V gene: TRBV9

CDR3 protein: CASSYVGGNQPQHF
CDR3 DNA: TGTGCCAGCAGTTACGTAGGGGGCAACCAGCCCCAGCATTTT
J gene: TRBJ1-5
D gene: TRBD1
clone size: .
V gene: TRBV6-2/TRBV6-3

CDR3 protein: CASSPFGTAQHF
CDR3 DNA: TGTGCCAGTAGCCCATTCGGGACAGCCCAGCATTTT
J gene: TRBJ1-5
D gene: TRBD1
clone size: .
V gene: TRBV19

CDR3 protein: CASAGGLEQYF
CDR3 DNA: TGTGCCAGCGCGGGGGGGCTCGAGCAGTACTTC
J gene: TRBJ2-7
D gene: TRBD2
clone size: .
V gene: TRBV5-6

CDR3 protein: CASGNPGTGDEKLFF
CDR3 DNA: TGTGCTAGTGGCAATCCCGGGACAGGGGATGAAAAACTGTTTTTT
J gene: TRBJ1-4
D gene: TRBD1
clone size: .
V gene: TRBV12-5

CDR3 protein: CASRGQGEGNTEAFF
CDR3 DNA: TGTGCCAGCAGAGGACAGGGGGAGGGAAACACTGAAGCTTTCTTT
J gene: TRBJ1-1
D gene: TRBD1
clone size: .
V gene: TRBV5-4

CDR3 protein: CASSFARVGTEAFF
CDR3 DNA: TGTGCCAGCAGCTTTGCGCGGGTCGGCACTGAAGCTTTCTTT
J gene: TRBJ1-1
D gene: .
clone size: once
V gene: TRBV7-2

CDR3 protein: CASRDDRPPYGYTF
CDR3 DNA: TGTGCCAGCCGGGATGACAGGCCACCATATGGCTACACCTTC
J gene: TRBJ1-2
D gene: .
clone size: .
V gene: TRBV2

CDR3 protein: CASSESTGVGNQPQHF
CDR3 DNA: TGTGCCAGCAGTGAATCGACAGGGGTAGGCAATCAGCCCCAGCATTTT
J gene: TRBJ1-5
D gene: TRBD1
clone size: .
V gene: TRBV6-1

CDR3 protein: CASSPGTALEKLFF
CDR3 DNA: TGTGCCAGCTCTCCCGGGACAGCCCTTGAGAAACTGTTTTTT
J gene: TRBJ1-4
D gene: TRBD1
clone size: .
V gene: TRBV18

CDR3 protein: CASSQLDKESNYGYTF
CDR3 DNA: TGTGCCAGCAGCCAGCTAGATAAAGAGTCTAACTATGGCTACACCTTC
J gene: TRBJ1-2
D gene: .
clone size: few
V gene: TRBV7-9

CDR3 protein: CASSPGLAPGELFF
CDR3 DNA: TGTGCCAGCAGCCCGGGACTAGCGCCCGGGGAGCTGTTTTTT
J gene: TRBJ2-2
D gene: TRBD2
clone size: .
V gene: TRBV9

CDR3 protein: CASSPRQGSTEAFF
CDR3 DNA: TGTGCCAGCAGTCCAAGACAGGGTAGCACTGAAGCTTTCTTT
J gene: TRBJ1-1
D gene: TRBD1
clone size: .
V gene: TRBV27

CDR3 protein: CASSYSTALNTEAFF
CDR3 DNA: TGTGCCAGCAGTTACTCGACAGCCTTGAACACTGAAGCTTTCTTT
J gene: TRBJ1-1
D gene: .
clone size: .
V gene: TRBV6-6

CDR3 protein: CASSAGYYEQYF
CDR3 DNA: TGTGCCAGCAGCGCAGGATACTACGAGCAGTACTTC
J gene: TRBJ2-7
D gene: .
clone size: many
V gene: TRBV2

CDR3 protein: CASSPQGVSYNEQFF
CDR3 DNA: TGTGCCAGCAGCCCCCAGGGGGTCTCCTACAATGAGCAGTTCTTC
J gene: TRBJ2-1
D gene: TRBD1
clone size: few
V gene: TRBV7-3

CDR3 protein: CASSLLAGGNQPQHF
CDR3 DNA: TGTGCCAGCAGTTTGTTGGCGGGAGGGAATCAGCCCCAGCATTTT
J gene: TRBJ1-5
D gene: .
clone size: .
V gene: TRBV27

CDR3 protein: CAIPGPDRGSRSNQPQHF
CDR3 DNA: TGTGCCATCCCTGGGCCGGACAGGGGGTCTCGGAGCAATCAGCCCCAGCATTTT
J gene: TRBJ1-5
D gene: TRBD1
clone size: .
V gene: TRBV10-3

CDR3 protein: CASSKGETTDTQYF
CDR3 DNA: TGTGCCAGCTCTAAGGGGGAGACCACAGATACGCAGTATTTT
J gene: TRBJ2-3
D gene: .
clone size: .
V gene: TRBV7-3

CDR3 protein: CASSLGGLAFPGELFF
CDR3 DNA: TGTGCCAGCAGCTTGGGGGGACTAGCCTTTCCCGGGGAGCTGTTTTTT
J gene: TRBJ2-2
D gene: TRBD2
clone size: .
V gene: TRBV5-5

CDR3 protein: CASSEADRGLIQPQHF
CDR3 DNA: TGTGCCAGCAGTGAAGCCGACAGGGGATTGATCCAGCCCCAGCATTTT
J gene: TRBJ1-5
D gene: TRBD1
clone size: once
V gene: TRBV2

CDR3 protein: CASSYTRGDGYTF
CDR3 DNA: TGTGCCAGCAGTTACACCAGAGGTGATGGCTACACCTTC
J gene: TRBJ1-2
D gene: .
clone size: .
V gene: TRBV6-5

CDR3 protein: CASRGTGQGYTEAFF
CDR3 DNA: TGTGCCAGCAGAGGAACGGGACAGGGCTACACTGAAGCTTTCTTT
J gene: TRBJ1-1
D gene: TRBD1
clone size: .
V gene: TRBV6-5

CDR3 protein: CASSYQSGGSTDTQYF
CDR3 DNA: TGTGCCAGCAGTTACCAGAGCGGGGGAAGCACAGATACGCAGTATTTT
J gene: TRBJ2-3
D gene: TRBD2
clone size: .
V gene: TRBV6-4

CDR3 protein: CATSYGGGAGNEQFF
CDR3 DNA: TGTGCCACCAGCTACGGCGGGGGGGCCGGAAATGAGCAGTTCTTC
J gene: TRBJ2-1
D gene: TRBD2
clone size: .
V gene: TRBV15

CDR3 protein: CSVVGGPNYGYTF
CDR3 DNA: TGCAGCGTTGTTGGTGGCCCTAACTATGGCTACACCTTC
J gene: TRBJ1-2
D gene: .
clone size: .
V gene: TRBV29-1

CDR3 protein: CASSVVADGSYNEQFF
CDR3 DNA: TGTGCCAGCAGCGTAGTAGCGGACGGTTCCTACAATGAGCAGTTCTTC
J gene: TRBJ2-1
D gene: .
clone size: .
V gene: TRBV9

CDR3 protein: CASSVGDTYEQYF
CDR3 DNA: TGTGCCAGCAGCGTTGGGGACACCTACGAGCAGTACTTC
J gene: TRBJ2-7
D gene: .
clone size: few
V gene: TRBV9

CDR3 protein: CASSLITGEAFF
CDR3 DNA: TGTGCCAGCAGTTTAATAACCGGTGAAGCTTTCTTT
J gene: TRBJ1-1
D gene: .
clone size: once
V gene: TRBV12-3/TRBV12-4

CDR3 protein: CAWETGGNQPQHF
CDR3 DNA: TGTGCCTGGGAGACAGGCGGCAATCAGCCCCAGCATTTT
J gene: TRBJ1-5
D gene: .
clone size: .
V gene: TRBV30

CDR3 protein: CASSRGPGTGYEQYF
CDR3 DNA: TGTGCCAGCAGCCGAGGACCCGGGACAGGGTACGAGCAGTACTTC
J gene: TRBJ2-7
D gene: TRBD1
clone size: .
V gene: TRBV7-3

CDR3 protein: CASSLYRASDTEAFF
CDR3 DNA: TGTGCCAGCAGCCTATACAGGGCTTCGGACACTGAAGCTTTCTTT
J gene: TRBJ1-1
D gene: .
clone size: .
V gene: TRBV5-4

CDR3 protein: CASSMYGGSNNEQFF
CDR3 DNA: TGTGCCAGTAGTATGTACGGGGGTTCCAACAATGAGCAGTTCTTC
J gene: TRBJ2-1
D gene: .
clone size: once
V gene: TRBV19

CDR3 protein: CASSQPRDRSYNEQFF
CDR3 DNA: TGTGCCAGCAGCCAACCCCGGGACAGGAGCTACAATGAGCAGTTCTTC
J gene: TRBJ2-1
D gene: TRBD1
clone size: .
V gene: TRBV3-1/TRBV3-2

CDR3 protein: CASSKGTGLGTEAFF
CDR3 DNA: TGTGCCAGTAGCAAAGGGACAGGGCTGGGCACTGAAGCTTTCTTT
J gene: TRBJ1-1
D gene: TRBD1
clone size: few
V gene: TRBV19

CDR3 protein: CASSELDRGGGYTF
CDR3 DNA: TGTGCCAGCAGTGAACTTGACAGGGGAGGCGGCTACACCTTC
J gene: TRBJ1-2
D gene: TRBD1
clone size: .
V gene: TRBV6-1

CDR3 protein: CASSRTSGGANTGELFF
CDR3 DNA: TGTGCCAGCAGTCGGACTAGCGGGGGGGCGAACACCGGGGAGCTGTTTTTT
J gene: TRBJ2-2
D gene: TRBD2
clone size: .
V gene: TRBV6-6

CDR3 protein: CASSPGQGVDIQYF
CDR3 DNA: TGCGCCAGCAGCCCGGGACAGGGGGTGGACATTCAGTACTTC
J gene: TRBJ2-4
D gene: TRBD1
clone size: .
V gene: TRBV4-3

CDR3 protein: CAWSNSGADTQYF
CDR3 DNA: TGTGCCTGGAGTAATAGCGGGGCAGATACGCAGTATTTT
J gene: TRBJ2-3
D gene: TRBD2
clone size: .
V gene: TRBV30

CDR3 protein: CASSYSGGFETQYF
CDR3 DNA: TGTGCCAGCAGCTACTCAGGGGGTTTTGAGACCCAGTACTTC
J gene: TRBJ2-5
D gene: TRBD1
clone size: .
V gene: TRBV7-8

CDR3 protein: CASSIGGSPLHF
CDR3 DNA: TGTGCCAGTAGTATCGGGGGTTCACCCCTCCACTTT
J gene: TRBJ1-6
D gene: .
clone size: .
V gene: TRBV19

CDR3 protein: CASTHAPSGGDSTGELFF
CDR3 DNA: TGTGCCAGCACCCACGCCCCTAGCGGGGGCGACTCCACCGGGGAGCTGTTTTTT
J gene: TRBJ2-2
D gene: TRBD2
clone size: .
V gene: TRBV5-4

CDR3 protein: CASSVGQGTITEAFF
CDR3 DNA: TGTGCCAGCAGCGTGGGACAGGGGACGATAACTGAAGCTTTCTTT
J gene: TRBJ1-1
D gene: TRBD1
clone size: .
V gene: TRBV7-9

CDR3 protein: CASSSDRGSGYTF
CDR3 DNA: TGTGCCAGCAGCTCGGACAGGGGTAGTGGCTACACCTTC
J gene: TRBJ1-2
D gene: TRBD1
clone size: .
V gene: TRBV11-2

CDR3 protein: CASSQGLGAAMYGYTF
CDR3 DNA: TGCGCCAGCAGCCAGGGGCTGGGGGCGGCAATGTATGGCTACACCTTC
J gene: TRBJ1-2
D gene: .
clone size: .
V gene: TRBV4-3

CDR3 protein: CAWRPWGQGIHEQYF
CDR3 DNA: TGTGCCTGGAGACCGTGGGGACAGGGTATCCACGAGCAGTACTTC
J gene: TRBJ2-7
D gene: TRBD1
clone size: .
V gene: TRBV30

CDR3 protein: CASSPRLADSSYNEQFF
CDR3 DNA: TGTGCCAGCTCACCACGGTTAGCGGATAGCTCCTACAATGAGCAGTTCTTC
J gene: TRBJ2-1
D gene: .
clone size: once
V gene: TRBV18